Below are 2 T cell receptor beta chains sequenced from a single sample in a study of T cells after posttransplantation cyclophosphamide. Clones were read by immunoSEQ multiplex PCR, and TCRdb kept only the in-frame ones, dropping some. The sample has around 43,000 clones, 85% to 95% seen once; the top ten hold roughly 2.9%. Input material: PBMCs. Source of these receptors: a woman aged 45-60 years in good health and a related stem cell transplant donor.

The chain recombines TRBV18 with TRBJ1-5; tentative D call: TRBD1 (5 bases). The V end lost 5 bases, the J end lost 2 bases, and 13 bases lay between the germline ends. The CDR3 runs to 15 residues. In germline, CDR1 is KGHSH, CDR2 LQKENI. CDR3 region: CASSENRGGNQPQHF. CDR3 DNA sequence: TGTGCCAGCTCAGAAAACCGGGGGGGCAATCAGCCCCAGCATTTT.

This chain uses TRBV9 with TRBJ1-1, with D maybe TRBD1 (5 bases). The length of the CDR3 is 14 residues. Per the germline V gene, CDR1 is SGDLS and CDR2 is YYNGEE. Trimming cost V 0 bases and J 4 bases, with 10 bases left between them. The CDR3: CASSVASGGTEAFF. The CDR3, as DNA: TGTGCCAGCAGCGTAGCATCGGGGGGCACTGAAGCTTTCTTT.